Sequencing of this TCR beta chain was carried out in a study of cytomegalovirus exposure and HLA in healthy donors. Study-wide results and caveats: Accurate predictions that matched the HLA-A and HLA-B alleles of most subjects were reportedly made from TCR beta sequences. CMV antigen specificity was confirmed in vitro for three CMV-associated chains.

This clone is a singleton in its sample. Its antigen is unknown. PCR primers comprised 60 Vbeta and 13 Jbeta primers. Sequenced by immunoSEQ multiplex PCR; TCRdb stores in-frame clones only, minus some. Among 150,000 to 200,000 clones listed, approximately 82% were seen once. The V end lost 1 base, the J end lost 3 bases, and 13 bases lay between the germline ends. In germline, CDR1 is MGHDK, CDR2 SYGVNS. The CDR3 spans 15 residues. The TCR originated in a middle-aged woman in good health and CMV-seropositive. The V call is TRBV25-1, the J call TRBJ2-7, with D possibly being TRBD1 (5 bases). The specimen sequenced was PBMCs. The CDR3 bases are TGTGCCAGCAGTGAATCCACAGGCCTTGGCTACGAGCAGTACTTC. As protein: CASSESTGLGYEQYF.